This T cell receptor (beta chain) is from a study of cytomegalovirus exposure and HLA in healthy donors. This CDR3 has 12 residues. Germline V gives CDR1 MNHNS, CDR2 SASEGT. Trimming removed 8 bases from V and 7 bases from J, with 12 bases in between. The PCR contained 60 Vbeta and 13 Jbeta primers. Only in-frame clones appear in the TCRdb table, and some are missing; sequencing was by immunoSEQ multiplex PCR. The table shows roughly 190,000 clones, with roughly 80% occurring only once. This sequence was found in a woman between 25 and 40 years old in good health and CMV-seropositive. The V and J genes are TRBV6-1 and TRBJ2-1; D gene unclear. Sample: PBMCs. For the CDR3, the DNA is TGTGCCAGCCATATGCGGAAAAATGAGCAGTTCTTC. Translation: CASHMRKNEQFF.